The clone carrying this T cell receptor (beta chain) was recorded once. This specimen comes from a study of OX40 agonist ivuxolimab in advanced cancers. As for the study in general: Partial responses occurred in three patients (one hepatocellular carcinoma, two cutaneous melanoma).

The data were produced by immunoSEQ multiplex PCR, yet TCRdb's version contains in-frame clones alone and is incomplete. The sample records approximately 68,000 clones, roughly 86% being singletons. Germline CDR1 and CDR2: SGDLS and YYNGEE. Germline trimming cut 4 bases from V and 7 bases from J; bases unmatched to any gene: 12. The CDR3 loop spans 16 amino acids. This TCR was sampled from an adult with an advanced solid tumor such as melanoma, head and neck, liver or kidney cancer. This chain uses TRBV9 with TRBJ2-4; 9 bases are shared with TRBD1. The specimen was CD4+ or CD8+ T cells sorted from blood, collected in a trial of the OX40 agonist ivuxolimab. CDR3 DNA: TGTGCCAGCAGCATTGGGTCCGGGACAGGGATGAACATTCAGTACTTC. Translated: CASSIGSGTGMNIQYF. Full variable domain (rest looked up from reference TRBV9 and TRBJ2-4): DSGVTQTPKHLITATGQRVTLRCSPRSGDLSVYWYQQSLDQGLQFLIQYYNGEERAKGNILERFSAQQFPDLHSELNLSSLELGDSALYFCASSIGSGTGMNIQYFGAGTRLSVL.